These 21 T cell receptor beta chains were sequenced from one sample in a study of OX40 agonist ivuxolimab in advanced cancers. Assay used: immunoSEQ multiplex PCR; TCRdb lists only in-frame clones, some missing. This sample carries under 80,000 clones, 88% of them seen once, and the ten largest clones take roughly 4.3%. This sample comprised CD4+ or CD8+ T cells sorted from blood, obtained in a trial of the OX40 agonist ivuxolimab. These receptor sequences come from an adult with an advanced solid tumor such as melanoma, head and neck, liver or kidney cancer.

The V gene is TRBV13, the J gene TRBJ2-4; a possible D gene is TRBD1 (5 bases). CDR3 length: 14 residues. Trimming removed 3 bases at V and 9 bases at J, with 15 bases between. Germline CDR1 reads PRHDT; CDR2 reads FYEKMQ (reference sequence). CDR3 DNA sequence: TGTGCCAGCAGCTTTCGGCAGGGAAATCGCATTCAGTACTTC. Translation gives CASSFRQGNRIQYF.

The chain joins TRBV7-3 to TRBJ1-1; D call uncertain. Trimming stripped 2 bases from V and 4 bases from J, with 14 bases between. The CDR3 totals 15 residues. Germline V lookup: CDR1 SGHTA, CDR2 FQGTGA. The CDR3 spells CASSLFGDLSTEAFF. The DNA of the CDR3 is TGTGCCAGCAGCTTATTTGGGGATTTGAGCACTGAAGCTTTCTTT.

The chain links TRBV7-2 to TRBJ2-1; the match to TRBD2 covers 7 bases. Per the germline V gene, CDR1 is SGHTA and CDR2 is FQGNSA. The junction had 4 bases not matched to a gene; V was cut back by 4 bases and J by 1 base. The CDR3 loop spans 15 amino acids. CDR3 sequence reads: CASSYSSGSYNEQFF. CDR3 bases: TGTGCCAGCAGCTACTCTAGCGGATCCTACAATGAGCAGTTCTTC.

The CDR3 loop reads CASSMREGDEQFF. As DNA, the CDR3 is TGTGCCAGCAGTATGCGGGAGGGGGATGAGCAGTTCTTC. This chain connects TRBV27 to TRBJ2-1; 9 bases match TRBD2. Germline-derived CDR1 and CDR2 are MNHEY and SMNVEV (reference sequence). With 5 bases clipped from V and 8 bases from J, the junction kept 4 bases outside the gene matches. CDR3 length equals 13 residues.

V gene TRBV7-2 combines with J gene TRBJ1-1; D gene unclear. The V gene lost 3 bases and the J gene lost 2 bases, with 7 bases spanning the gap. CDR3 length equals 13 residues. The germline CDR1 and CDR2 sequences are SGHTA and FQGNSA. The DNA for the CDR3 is TGTGCCAGCAGCTTTGGGCCAAACACTGAAGCTTTCTTT. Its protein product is CASSFGPNTEAFF.

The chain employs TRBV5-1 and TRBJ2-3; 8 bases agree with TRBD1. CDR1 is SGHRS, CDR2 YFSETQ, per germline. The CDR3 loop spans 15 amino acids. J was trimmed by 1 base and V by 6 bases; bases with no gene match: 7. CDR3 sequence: CASKLQGDGTDTQYF. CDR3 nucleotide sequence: TGCGCCAGCAAACTACAGGGGGATGGCACAGATACGCAGTATTTT.

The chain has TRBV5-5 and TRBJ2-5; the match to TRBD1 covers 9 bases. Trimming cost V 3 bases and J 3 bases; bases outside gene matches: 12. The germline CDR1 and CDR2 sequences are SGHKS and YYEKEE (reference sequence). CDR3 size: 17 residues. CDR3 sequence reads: CASSSLWTGVIEETQYF. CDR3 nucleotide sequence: TGTGCCAGCAGCTCTCTCTGGACAGGGGTTATCGAAGAGACCCAGTACTTC.

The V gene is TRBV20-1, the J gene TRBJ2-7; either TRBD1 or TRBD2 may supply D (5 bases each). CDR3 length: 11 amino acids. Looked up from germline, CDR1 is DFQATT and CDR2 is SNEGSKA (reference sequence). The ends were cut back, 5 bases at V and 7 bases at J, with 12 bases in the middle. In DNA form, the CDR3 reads TGCAGTGCTGGGGACGCGGAAGAGCAGTACTTC. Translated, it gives CSAGDAEEQYF.

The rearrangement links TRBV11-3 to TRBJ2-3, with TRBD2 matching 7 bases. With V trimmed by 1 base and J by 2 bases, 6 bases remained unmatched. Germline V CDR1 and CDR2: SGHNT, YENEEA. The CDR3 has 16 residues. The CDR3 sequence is CASSLGLAASTDTQYF. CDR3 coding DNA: TGTGCCAGCAGCTTAGGGCTAGCGGCCTCCACAGATACGCAGTATTTT.

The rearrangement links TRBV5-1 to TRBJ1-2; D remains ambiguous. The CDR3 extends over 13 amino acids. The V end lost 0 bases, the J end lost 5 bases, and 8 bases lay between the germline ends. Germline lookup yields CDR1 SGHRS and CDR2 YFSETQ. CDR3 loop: CASSLDGKYGYTF. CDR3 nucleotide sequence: TGCGCCAGCAGCTTGGATGGGAAATATGGCTACACCTTC.

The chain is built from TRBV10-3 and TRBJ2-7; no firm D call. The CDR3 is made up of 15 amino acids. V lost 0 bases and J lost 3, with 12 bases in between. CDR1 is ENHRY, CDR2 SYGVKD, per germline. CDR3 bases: TGTGCCATCAGTGAGTCGAAGAACAGTTACTACGAGCAGTACTTC. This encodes CAISESKNSYYEQYF.

The CDR3 coding sequence is TGCGCCAGCAGCTTGACGGGGCAGGAAGATGGCTACACCTTC. It yields the protein CASSLTGQEDGYTF. V gene TRBV5-1 combines with J gene TRBJ1-2; D perhaps matches TRBD1 (5 bases). The ends were cut back, 1 base at V and 6 bases at J, with 13 bases in the middle. The germline V gene encodes CDR1 SGHRS and CDR2 YFSETQ. The CDR3 runs to 14 residues.

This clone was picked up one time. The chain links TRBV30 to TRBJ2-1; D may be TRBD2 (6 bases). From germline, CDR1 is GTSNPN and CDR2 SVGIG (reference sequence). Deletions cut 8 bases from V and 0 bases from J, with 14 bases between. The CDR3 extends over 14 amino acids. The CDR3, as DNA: TGTGCCGGCCTAGCGCGAGGCTCCTACAATGAGCAGTTCTTC. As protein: CAGLARGSYNEQFF.

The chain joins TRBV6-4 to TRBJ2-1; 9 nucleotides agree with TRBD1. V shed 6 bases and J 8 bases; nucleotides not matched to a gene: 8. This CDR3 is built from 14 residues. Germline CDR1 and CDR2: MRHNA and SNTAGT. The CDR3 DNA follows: TGTGCCAGCAGCCCCGGGACAGGGCCCTATGAGCAGTTCTTC. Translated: CASSPGTGPYEQFF.

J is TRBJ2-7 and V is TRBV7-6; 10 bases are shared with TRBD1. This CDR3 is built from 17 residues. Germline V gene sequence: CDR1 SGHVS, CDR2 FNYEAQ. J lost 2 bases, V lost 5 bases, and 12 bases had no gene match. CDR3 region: CASSNIPGQGVTYEQYF. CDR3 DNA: TGTGCCAGCAGCAACATTCCCGGACAGGGGGTTACCTACGAGCAGTACTTC.

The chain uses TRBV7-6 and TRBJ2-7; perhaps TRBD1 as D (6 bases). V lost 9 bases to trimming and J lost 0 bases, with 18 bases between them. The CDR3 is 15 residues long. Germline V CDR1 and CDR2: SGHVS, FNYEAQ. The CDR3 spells CARMARDTNSYEQYF. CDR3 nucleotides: TGTGCCAGAATGGCTCGGGACACTAACTCCTACGAGCAGTACTTC.

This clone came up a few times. This CDR3 is CASRPMPSYEQYF. CDR3 bases: TGTGCCAGCAGGCCCATGCCCTCCTACGAGCAGTACTTC. This rearrangement joins TRBV7-2 to TRBJ2-7, with D uncertain. Germline values: CDR1 SGHTA, CDR2 FQGNSA. The CDR3 loop spans 13 amino acids. Trimming removed 6 bases at V and 0 bases at J, with 9 bases between.

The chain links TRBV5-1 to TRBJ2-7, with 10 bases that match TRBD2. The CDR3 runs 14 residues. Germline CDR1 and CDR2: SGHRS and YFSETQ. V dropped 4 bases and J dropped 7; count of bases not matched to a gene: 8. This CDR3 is CASSAPSGSGEQYF. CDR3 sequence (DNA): TGCGCCAGCAGCGCTCCTAGCGGGAGTGGGGAGCAGTACTTC.

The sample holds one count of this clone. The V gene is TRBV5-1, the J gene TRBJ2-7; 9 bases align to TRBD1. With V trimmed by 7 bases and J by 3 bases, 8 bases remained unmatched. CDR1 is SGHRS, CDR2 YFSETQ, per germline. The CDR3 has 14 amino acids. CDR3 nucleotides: TGCGCCAGCTCTCGGACAGGGGATCTCTACGAGCAGTACTTC. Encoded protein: CASSRTGDLYEQYF. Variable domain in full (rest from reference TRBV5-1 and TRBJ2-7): KAGVTQTPRYLIKTRGQQVTLSCSPISGHRSVSWYQQTPGQGLQFLFEYFSETQRNKGNFPGRFSGRQFSNSRSEMNVSTLELGDSALYLCASSRTGDLYEQYFGPGTRLTVT.

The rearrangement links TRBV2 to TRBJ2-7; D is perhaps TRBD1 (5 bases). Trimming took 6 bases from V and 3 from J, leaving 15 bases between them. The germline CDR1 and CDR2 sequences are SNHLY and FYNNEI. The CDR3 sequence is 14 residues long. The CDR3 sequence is CASRPDRSLYEQYF. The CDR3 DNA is TGTGCCAGCAGGCCTGACAGATCCCTCTACGAGCAGTACTTC.

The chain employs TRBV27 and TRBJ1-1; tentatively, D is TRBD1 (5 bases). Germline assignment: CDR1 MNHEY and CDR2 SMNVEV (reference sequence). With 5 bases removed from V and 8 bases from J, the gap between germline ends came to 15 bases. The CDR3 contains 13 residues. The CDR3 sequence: CASSNRAEGEAFF. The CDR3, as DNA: TGTGCCAGCAGTAACCGGGCCGAGGGGGAAGCTTTCTTT.